This T cell receptor beta chain was identified during a study of T cell repertoires in cytomegalovirus infection. Study background: The public TCR beta signatures pointed to both CMV infection and matching HLA type. Overall study findings and caveats: CMV-specific TCR beta clonotypes restricted by HLA-C were the ones dominating the ex vivo response. Cumulative public TCR beta family frequency identified CMV carriers with the relevant HLA.

The V end was cut by 5 bases, the J end by 2 bases, with 22 bases between. Germline values: CDR1 SGHTA, CDR2 FQGNSA. The CDR3 is 18 amino acids. There are many counts of this clonotype. Its specificity is unknown. TCRdb redid the calling of the reads with MiXCR, one entry per CDR3 protein. Of 490,000 or so distinct CDR3 sequences detected, about 11% appear once; the ten largest clones hold roughly 10%. This receptor was identified in a human donor in good health (CMV status not recorded). Some clones in this sample may be carry-over from other donors' samples. The sequenced sample was PBMCs. The chain uses TRBV7-2 and TRBJ1-5, with D hard to call. For the CDR3, the DNA is TGTGCCAGCAGCCAGTCTCTAGGAACGCGCTTAGGCAATCAGCCCCAGCATTTT. It encodes CASSQSLGTRLGNQPQHF.